Sequencing of this TCR beta chain was carried out in a study of OX40 agonist ivuxolimab in advanced cancers. For the study at large: An anti-OX40 (CD134) antibody with agonistic activity, ivuxolimab, was administered to patients. Regarding the study as a whole: On average, CD8+ T cells showed a greater number of expanded clones than CD4+.

The CDR3 has 15 residues. From germline, CDR1 is SNHLY and CDR2 FYNNEI. Trimming at V came to 5 bases and at J to 6 bases, leaving 5 bases not matched to a gene. Method: immunoSEQ multiplex PCR; TCRdb's copy keeps in-frame clones and lacks some. The table includes roughly 73,000 clones, 65% to 85% detected once. To note about this clone: Its antigen is not known.

The sample in question was CD4+ or CD8+ T cells sorted from blood, obtained in a trial of the OX40 agonist ivuxolimab. The receptor comes from an adult with an advanced solid tumor such as melanoma, head and neck, liver or kidney cancer. The chain has TRBV2 and TRBJ2-1, with 12 bases matching TRBD2. This CDR3 is CASSQLAGGPNEQFF. CDR3 coding DNA: TGTGCCAGCAGTCAACTAGCGGGGGGCCCCAATGAGCAGTTCTTC.